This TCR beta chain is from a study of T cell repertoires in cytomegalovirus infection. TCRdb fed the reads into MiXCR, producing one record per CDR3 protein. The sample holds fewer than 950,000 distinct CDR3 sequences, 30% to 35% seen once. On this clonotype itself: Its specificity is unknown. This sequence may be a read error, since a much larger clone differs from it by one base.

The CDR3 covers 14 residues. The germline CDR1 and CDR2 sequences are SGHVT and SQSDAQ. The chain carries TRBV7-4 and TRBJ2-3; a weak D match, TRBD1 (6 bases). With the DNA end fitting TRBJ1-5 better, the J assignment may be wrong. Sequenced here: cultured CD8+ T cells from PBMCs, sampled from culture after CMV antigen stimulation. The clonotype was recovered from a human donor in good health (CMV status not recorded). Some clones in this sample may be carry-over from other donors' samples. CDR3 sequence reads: CASSFEGGRDTQHF. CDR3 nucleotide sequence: TGTGCCAGCAGCTTCGAGGGGGGGAGGGATACGCAGCATTTT.